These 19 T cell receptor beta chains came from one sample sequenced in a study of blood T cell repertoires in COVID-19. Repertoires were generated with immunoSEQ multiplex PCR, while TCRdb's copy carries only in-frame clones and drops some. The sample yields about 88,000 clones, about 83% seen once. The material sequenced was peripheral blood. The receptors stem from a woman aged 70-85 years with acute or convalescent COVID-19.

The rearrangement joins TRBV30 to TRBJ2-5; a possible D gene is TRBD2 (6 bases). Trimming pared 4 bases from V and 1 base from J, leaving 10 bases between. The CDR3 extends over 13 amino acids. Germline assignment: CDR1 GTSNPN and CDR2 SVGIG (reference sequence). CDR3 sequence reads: CAWMRGSQETQYF. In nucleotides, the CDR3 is TGTGCCTGGATGCGGGGCAGCCAAGAGACCCAGTACTTC.

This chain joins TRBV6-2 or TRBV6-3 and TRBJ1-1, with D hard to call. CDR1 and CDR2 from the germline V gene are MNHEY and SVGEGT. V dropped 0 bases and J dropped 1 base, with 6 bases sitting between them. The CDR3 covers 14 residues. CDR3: CASSYSTRNTEAFF. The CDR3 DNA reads TGTGCCAGCAGTTACTCGACTCGGAACACTGAAGCTTTCTTT.

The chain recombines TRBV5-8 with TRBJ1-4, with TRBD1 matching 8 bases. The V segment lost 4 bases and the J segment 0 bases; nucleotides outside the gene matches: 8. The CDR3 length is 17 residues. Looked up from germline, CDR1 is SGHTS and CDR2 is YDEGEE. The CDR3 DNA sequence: TGTGCCAGCAGCCCCACGGGACAGGTTGCAACTAATGAAAAACTGTTTTTT. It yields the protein CASSPTGQVATNEKLFF. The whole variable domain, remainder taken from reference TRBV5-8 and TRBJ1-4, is EAGVTQSPTHLIKTRGQQATLRCSPISGHTSVYWYQQALGLGLQFLLWYDEGEERNRGNFPPRFSGRQFPNYSSELNVNALELEDSALYLCASSPTGQVATNEKLFFGSGTQLSVL.

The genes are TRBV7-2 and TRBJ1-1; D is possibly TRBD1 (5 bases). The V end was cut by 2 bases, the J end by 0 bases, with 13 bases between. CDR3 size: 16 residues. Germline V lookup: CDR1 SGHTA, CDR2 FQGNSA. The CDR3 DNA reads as TGTGCCAGCAGCTTAAACTACAGGACCATGAACACTGAAGCTTTCTTT. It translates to CASSLNYRTMNTEAFF.

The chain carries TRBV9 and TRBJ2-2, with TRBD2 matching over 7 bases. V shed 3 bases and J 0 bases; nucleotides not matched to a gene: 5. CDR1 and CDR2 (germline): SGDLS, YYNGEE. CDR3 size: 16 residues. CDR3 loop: CASSEGAGPNTGELFF. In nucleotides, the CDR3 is TGTGCCAGCAGCGAGGGAGCGGGACCGAACACCGGGGAGCTGTTTTTT.

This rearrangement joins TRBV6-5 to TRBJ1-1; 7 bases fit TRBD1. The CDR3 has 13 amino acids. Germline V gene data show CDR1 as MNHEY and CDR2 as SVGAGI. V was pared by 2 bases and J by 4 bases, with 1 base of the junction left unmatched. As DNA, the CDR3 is TGTGCCAGCAGTTACAGGGGGCCCACTGAAGCTTTCTTT. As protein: CASSYRGPTEAFF.

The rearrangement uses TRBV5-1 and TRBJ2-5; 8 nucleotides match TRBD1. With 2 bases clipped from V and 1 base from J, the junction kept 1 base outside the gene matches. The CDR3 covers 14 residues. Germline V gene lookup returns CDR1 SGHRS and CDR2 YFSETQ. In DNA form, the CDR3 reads TGCGCCAGCAGCTTCGGACAGGGCCAAGAGACCCAGTACTTC. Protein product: CASSFGQGQETQYF.

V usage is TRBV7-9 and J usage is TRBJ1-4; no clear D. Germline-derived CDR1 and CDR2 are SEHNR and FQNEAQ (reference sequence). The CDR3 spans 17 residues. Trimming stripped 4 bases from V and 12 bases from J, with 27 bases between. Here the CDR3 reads CASSSLRGSNPLEQLFF. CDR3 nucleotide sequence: TGTGCCAGCAGCTCACTCCGGGGATCCAACCCTCTCGAACAACTGTTTTTT. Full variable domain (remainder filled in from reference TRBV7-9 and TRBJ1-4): DTGVSQNPRHKITKRGQNVTFRCDPISEHNRLYWYRQTLGQGPEFLTYFQNEAQLEKSRLLSDRFSAERPKGSFSTLEIQRTEQGDSAMYLCASSSLRGSNPLEQLFFGSGTQLSVL.

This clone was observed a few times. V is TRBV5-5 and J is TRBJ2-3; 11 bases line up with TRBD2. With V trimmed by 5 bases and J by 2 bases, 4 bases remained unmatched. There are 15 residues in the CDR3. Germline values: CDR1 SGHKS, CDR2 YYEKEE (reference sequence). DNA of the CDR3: TGTGCCAGCAGACTACTAGCGGGAGCCACAGATACGCAGTATTTT. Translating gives CASRLLAGATDTQYF. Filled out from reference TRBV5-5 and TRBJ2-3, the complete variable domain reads DAGVTQSPTHLIKTRGQQVTLRCSPISGHKSVSWYQQVLGQGPQFIFQYYEKEERGRGNFPDRFSARQFPNYSSELNVNALLLGDSALYLCASRLLAGATDTQYFGPGTRLTVL.

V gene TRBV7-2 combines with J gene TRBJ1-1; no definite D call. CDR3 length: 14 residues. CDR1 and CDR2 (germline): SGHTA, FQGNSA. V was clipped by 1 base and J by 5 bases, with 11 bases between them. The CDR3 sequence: CASSLGFTGTEAFF. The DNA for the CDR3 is TGTGCCAGCAGCTTAGGCTTTACGGGGACTGAAGCTTTCTTT.

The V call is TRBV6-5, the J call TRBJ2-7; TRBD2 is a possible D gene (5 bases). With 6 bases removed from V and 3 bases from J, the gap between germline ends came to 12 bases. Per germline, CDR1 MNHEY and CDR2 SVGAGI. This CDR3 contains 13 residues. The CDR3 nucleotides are TGTGCCAGCAGCCGACTACTGAACTACGAGCAGTACGTC. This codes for CASSRLLNYEQYV.

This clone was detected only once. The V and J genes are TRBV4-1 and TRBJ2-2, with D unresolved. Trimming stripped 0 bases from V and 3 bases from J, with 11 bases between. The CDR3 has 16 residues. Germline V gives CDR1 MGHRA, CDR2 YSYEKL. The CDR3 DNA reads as TGCGCCAGCAGCCAAGATTCTGTCATAGACACCGGGGAGCTGTTTTTT. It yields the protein CASSQDSVIDTGELFF.

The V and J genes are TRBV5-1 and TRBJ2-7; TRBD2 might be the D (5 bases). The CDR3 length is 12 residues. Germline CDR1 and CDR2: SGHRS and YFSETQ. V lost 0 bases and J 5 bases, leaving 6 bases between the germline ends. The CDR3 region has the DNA TGCGCCAGCAGCTTGGCCGGGGACGAGCAGTACGTC. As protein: CASSLAGDEQYV.

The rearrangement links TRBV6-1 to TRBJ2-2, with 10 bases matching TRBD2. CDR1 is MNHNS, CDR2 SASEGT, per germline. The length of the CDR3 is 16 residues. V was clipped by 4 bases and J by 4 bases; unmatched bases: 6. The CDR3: CASSGLAGEGTGELFF. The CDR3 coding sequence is TGTGCCAGCAGTGGCCTAGCGGGAGAGGGCACCGGGGAGCTGTTTTTT.

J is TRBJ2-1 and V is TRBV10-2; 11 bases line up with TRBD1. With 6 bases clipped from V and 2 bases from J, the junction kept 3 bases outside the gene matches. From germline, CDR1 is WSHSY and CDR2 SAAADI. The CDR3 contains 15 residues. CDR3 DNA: TGCGCCAGCAGAGGGGACAGGGGGGCCTACAATGAGCAGTTCTTC. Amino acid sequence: CASRGDRGAYNEQFF.

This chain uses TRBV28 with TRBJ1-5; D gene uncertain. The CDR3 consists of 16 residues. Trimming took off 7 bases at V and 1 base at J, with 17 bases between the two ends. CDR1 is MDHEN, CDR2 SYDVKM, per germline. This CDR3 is CASKSGGSGSNQPQHF. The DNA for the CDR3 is TGTGCCAGCAAGTCTGGCGGATCGGGAAGCAATCAGCCCCAGCATTTT. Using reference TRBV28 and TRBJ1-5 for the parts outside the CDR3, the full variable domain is DVKVTQSSRYLVKRTGEKVFLECVQDMDHENMFWYRQDPGLGLRLIYFSYDVKMKEKGDIPEGYSVSREKKERFSLILESASTNQTSMYLCASKSGGSGSNQPQHFGDGTRLSIL.

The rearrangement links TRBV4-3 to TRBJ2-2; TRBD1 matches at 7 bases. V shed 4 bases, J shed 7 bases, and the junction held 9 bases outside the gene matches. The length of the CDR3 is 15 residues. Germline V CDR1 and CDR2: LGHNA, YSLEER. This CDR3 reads CASSPGQDQSGELFF. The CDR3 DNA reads TGCGCCAGCAGCCCCGGACAGGATCAAAGCGGGGAGCTGTTTTTT.

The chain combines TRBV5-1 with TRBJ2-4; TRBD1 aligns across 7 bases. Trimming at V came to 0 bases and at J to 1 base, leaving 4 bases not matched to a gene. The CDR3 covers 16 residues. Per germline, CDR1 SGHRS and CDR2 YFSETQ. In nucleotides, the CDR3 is TGCGCCAGCAGCTTGGGACAGGGCGATGCCAAAAACATTCAGTACTTC. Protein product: CASSLGQGDAKNIQYF. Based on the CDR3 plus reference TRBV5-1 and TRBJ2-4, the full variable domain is KAGVTQTPRYLIKTRGQQVTLSCSPISGHRSVSWYQQTPGQGLQFLFEYFSETQRNKGNFPGRFSGRQFSNSRSEMNVSTLELGDSALYLCASSLGQGDAKNIQYFGAGTRLSVL.

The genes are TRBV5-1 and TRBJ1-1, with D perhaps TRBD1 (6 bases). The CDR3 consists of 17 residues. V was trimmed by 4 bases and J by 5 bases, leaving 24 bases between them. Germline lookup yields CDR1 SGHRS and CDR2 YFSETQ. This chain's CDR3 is CASSPGGPSAPGTEAFF. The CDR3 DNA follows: TGCGCCAGCAGCCCCGGGGGGCCGTCTGCACCTGGGACTGAAGCTTTCTTT.